These 30 T cell receptor beta chains were sequenced from one sample in a study of T cells after yellow fever vaccination. One entry per CDR3 protein, called by TCRdb with MiXCR from the 5' RACE reads. The sample lists about 220,000 distinct CDR3 sequences, roughly 3% occurring once. This sample comprised CD4+ T cells sorted from PBMCs, obtained 10 days after the yellow fever booster vaccination. The receptors shown here come from a man between 18 and 29 years old who received the YFV17D yellow fever vaccine.

This clonotype was picked up a small number of times. The J gene is TRBJ2-3, the V gene TRBV18, with D possibly TRBD2 on 5 matching bases. Germline V lookup: CDR1 KGHSH, CDR2 LQKENI. Trimming shortened V by 3 bases and J by 1 base, and 11 bases separated the two germline ends. CDR3 length equals 15 residues. CDR3 protein: CASSPQTIRTDTQYF. CDR3 nucleotide sequence: TGTGCCAGCTCACCGCAGACTATACGCACAGATACGCAGTATTTT.

This clonotype was seen at least ten times. This sequence joins TRBV28 and TRBJ2-7, with D possibly being TRBD1 or TRBD2 (7 bases each). Germline assignment: CDR1 MDHEN and CDR2 SYDVKM. V lost 5 bases and J lost 0, with 17 bases in between. The CDR3 runs to 16 residues. This chain's CDR3 is CASSPGGGDGSYEQYV. The CDR3 nucleotides are TGTGCCAGCAGTCCAGGGGGGGGGGACGGCTCCTACGAGCAGTACGTC.

This rearrangement joins TRBV7-2 to TRBJ2-5; D could derive from TRBD1 or TRBD2 (6 bases each). The germline CDR1 and CDR2 sequences are SGHTA and FQGNSA. The CDR3 runs 18 residues. The V and J ends lost 2 bases and 0 bases respectively, with 19 bases between them. The CDR3 loop is CASSLFPRGLGHQETQYF. As DNA, the CDR3 is TGTGCCAGCAGCTTATTTCCCCGGGGGCTCGGGCACCAAGAGACCCAGTACTTC.

This clonotype was picked up a small number of times. The V call is TRBV5-1, the J call TRBJ2-5, with 8 bases lining up with TRBD2. CDR3 length: 15 residues. Looked up from germline, CDR1 is SGHRS and CDR2 is YFSETQ. V dropped 2 bases and J dropped 0; count of bases not matched to a gene: 3. The CDR3 DNA is TGCGCCAGCAGCTTCAGCGGGGGCAACCAAGAGACCCAGTACTTC. Its protein product is CASSFSGGNQETQYF.

The CDR3 region is CAISSVYEQYF. The CDR3 coding sequence is TGTGCCATCAGTTCGGTCTACGAGCAGTACTTC. The rearrangement uses TRBV10-3 and TRBJ2-7, with unresolved D. CDR3 length: 11 residues. Trimming stripped 5 bases from V and 3 bases from J, with 5 bases between. Germline V CDR1 and CDR2: ENHRY, SYGVKD.

This clonotype was counted between two and nine times. The chain recombines TRBV10-3 with TRBJ2-3, with D possibly TRBD1 on 6 matching bases. V was cut by 6 bases and J by 4 bases, with 8 bases left in between. The germline V gene has CDR1 ENHRY and CDR2 SYGVKD. CDR3 size: 12 residues. This CDR3 is CAIRGAPDTQYF. In DNA form, the CDR3 reads TGTGCCATCAGGGGGGCTCCAGATACGCAGTATTTT.

CDR3 sequence: CASTGMEETQYF. The CDR3 DNA reads TGTGCCAGCACGGGGATGGAGGAGACCCAGTACTTC. The chain recombines TRBV11-1 with TRBJ2-5, with D possibly being TRBD2 (5 bases). Trimming took off 7 bases at V and 5 bases at J, with 11 bases between the two ends. CDR3 size: 12 residues. Per the germline V gene, CDR1 is SGHAT and CDR2 is FQDESV (reference sequence).

This clonotype has a count of ten or more. J is TRBJ2-5 and V is TRBV20-1; no clear D. CDR1 is DFQATT, CDR2 SNEGSKA, per germline (reference sequence). The CDR3 spans 12 residues. V dropped 2 bases and J dropped 5 bases, with 9 bases sitting between them. As DNA, the CDR3 is TGCAGTGCTAGACTAGGTTATGAGACCCAGTACTTC. Amino acid sequence: CSARLGYETQYF.

The chain recombines TRBV4-3 with TRBJ2-1; 9 positions match TRBD2. The CDR3 has 17 residues. Germline lookup yields CDR1 LGHNA and CDR2 YSLEER. Trimming at V came to 1 base and at J to 7 bases, leaving 11 bases not matched to a gene. The CDR3 DNA reads as TGCGCCAGCAGCCAAGCCGGGGCGCGGGGGGGGTGGAATGAGCAGTTCTTC. Translating it yields CASSQAGARGGWNEQFF.

This clonotype was counted many times. The rearrangement uses TRBV18 and TRBJ1-1; TRBD1 might be the D (5 bases). Trimming shortened V by 4 bases and J by 6 bases, and 12 bases separated the two germline ends. This CDR3 is 13 amino acids long. Germline V lookup: CDR1 KGHSH, CDR2 LQKENI. The CDR3 sequence: CASSLGRTAEAFF. The CDR3 bases are TGTGCCAGCTCACTGGGACGTACAGCTGAAGCTTTCTTT.

V usage is TRBV7-2 and J usage is TRBJ2-2; no definite D call. The V end lost 2 bases, the J end lost 3 bases, and 10 bases lay between the germline ends. The CDR3 spans 15 residues. Germline V gene lookup returns CDR1 SGHTA and CDR2 FQGNSA. This CDR3 is CASSLTTVDTGELFF. The CDR3 nucleotides are TGTGCCAGCAGCTTAACCACAGTCGACACCGGGGAGCTGTTTTTT.

The chain employs TRBV19 and TRBJ1-3, with TRBD1 matching over 8 bases. Trimming took 5 bases from V and 0 from J; bases not matched to a gene: 6. The CDR3 is made up of 16 amino acids. CDR1 LNHDA and CDR2 SQIVND come from the germline V gene (reference sequence). CDR3 coding DNA: TGTGCCAGTAGTCGATCCACAGGGGGCTCTGGAAACACCATATATTTT. It specifies CASSRSTGGSGNTIYF. The full variable domain, in which reference TRBV19 and TRBJ1-3 provide the parts outside the CDR3, is DGGITQSPKYLFRKEGQNVTLSCEQNLNHDAMYWYRQDPGQGLRLIYYSQIVNDFQKGDIAEGYSVSREKKESFPLTVTSAQKNPTAFYLCASSRSTGGSGNTIYFGEGSWLTVV.

This clonotype was seen a few times. The chain links TRBV12-3 or TRBV12-4 to TRBJ1-5; 9 bases align to TRBD1. CDR3 size: 15 residues. V lost 6 bases and J lost 7; bases outside the gene matches: 10. This CDR3 reads CASRQTGGADQPQHF. CDR3 sequence (DNA): TGTGCCAGCAGGCAAACAGGGGGCGCGGACCAGCCCCAGCATTTT.

The chain employs TRBV12-3 or TRBV12-4 and TRBJ1-5, with D unclear. V lost 6 bases to trimming and J lost 0 bases, with 9 bases between them. The CDR3 is 14 residues long. CDR3 bases: TGTGCCAGCAGCCGGTTGAATAGCAATCAGCCCCAGCATTTT. Encoded protein: CASSRLNSNQPQHF.

The CDR3 here is CASSGQGFGELFF. CDR3 nucleotide sequence: TGTGCCAGCAGCGGACAGGGTTTCGGGGAGCTGTTTTTT. V is TRBV12-3 or TRBV12-4 and J is TRBJ2-2; 8 bases are shared with TRBD1. With 6 bases clipped from V and 7 bases from J, the junction kept 4 bases outside the gene matches. The CDR3 consists of 13 residues.

This clonotype was detected a few times. V usage is TRBV18 and J usage is TRBJ2-5; D perhaps matches TRBD1 (6 bases). The CDR3 has 13 amino acids. Germline values: CDR1 KGHSH, CDR2 LQKENI. V was shortened by 3 bases and J by 5 bases, with 10 bases between the two germline ends. The CDR3 loop reads CASSPQGLETQYF. The CDR3 coding sequence is TGTGCCAGCTCACCTCAGGGGTTGGAGACCCAGTACTTC.

This clonotype was counted a few times. This chain joins TRBV30 and TRBJ2-5; possible D gene TRBD1, 6 bases. The length of the CDR3 is 12 residues. Per germline, CDR1 GTSNPN and CDR2 SVGIG (reference sequence). V lost 5 bases to trimming and J lost 9 bases, with 16 bases between them. CDR3 nucleotides: TGTGCCTGGGAGGTGGGGGCTCCCCCCCAGTACTTC. Translation gives CAWEVGAPPQYF. Based on the CDR3 plus reference TRBV30 and TRBJ2-5, the full variable domain is SQTIHQWPATLVQPVGSPLSLECTVEGTSNPNLYWYRQAAGRGLQLLFYSVGIGQISSEVPQNLSASRPQDRQFILSSKKLLLSDSGFYLCAWEVGAPPQYFGPGTRLLVL.

This clonotype was detected many times. This chain links TRBV7-2 with TRBJ2-3, with a tentative D call TRBD1 (5 bases). Per germline, CDR1 SGHTA and CDR2 FQGNSA. This CDR3 comprises 15 residues. V lost 2 bases and J 0 bases, leaving 9 bases between the germline ends. CDR3 DNA sequence: TGTGCCAGCAGCTTATCTTCAGGGAGCACAGATACGCAGTATTTT. It specifies CASSLSSGSTDTQYF.

This clonotype has a count of ten or more. This chain connects TRBV5-6 to TRBJ1-6; D not resolved. Germline V CDR1 and CDR2: SGHDT, YYEEEE. The CDR3 spans 17 residues. Trimming pared 1 base from V and 6 bases from J, leaving 17 bases between. CDR3 DNA sequence: TGTGCCAGCAGCTTGAGGTACGGGAAAAGCTCTAATTCACCCCTCCACTTT. Protein: CASSLRYGKSSNSPLHF.

The rearrangement links TRBV28 to TRBJ2-7; D may match TRBD1 or TRBD2 (5 bases each). The CDR3 covers 14 residues. V was clipped by 5 bases and J by 4 bases, with 15 bases between them. Per germline, CDR1 MDHEN and CDR2 SYDVKM. CDR3 in DNA: TGTGCCAGCAGTCCCACGGGACCCCTATACGAGCAGTACGTC. It yields the protein CASSPTGPLYEQYV.

The CDR3 spells CASSPRGQGDAEKLFF. The CDR3 coding sequence is TGTGCCAGCAGCCCAAGAGGACAGGGTGACGCTGAAAAACTGTTTTTT. This chain links TRBV5-4 with TRBJ1-4; 8 bases are shared with TRBD1. V was pared by 4 bases and J by 7 bases, with 12 bases of the junction left unmatched. CDR1 is SGHNT, CDR2 YYREEE, per germline (reference sequence). The CDR3 loop spans 16 amino acids.

This clonotype was detected many times. The chain is built from TRBV5-1 and TRBJ2-2; D call uncertain. The CDR3 length is 15 residues. V lost 0 bases and J lost 0, with 6 bases in between. CDR1 and CDR2 from the germline V gene are SGHRS and YFSETQ. DNA of the CDR3: TGCGCCAGCAGCTTGGGCGGAGCGAACACCGGGGAGCTGTTTTTT. Translated: CASSLGGANTGELFF.

This clonotype came up a few times. The rearrangement links TRBV7-3 to TRBJ2-3; possibly TRBD1 for D (6 bases). The CDR3 contains 13 residues. Germline-derived CDR1 and CDR2 are SGHTA and FQGTGA. The germline V and J ends were trimmed by 0 bases and 6 bases, with 7 bases remaining between them. CDR3: CASSLTRGDTQYF. CDR3 DNA: TGTGCCAGCAGCTTAACTAGGGGGGATACGCAGTATTTT.

This clonotype has a handful of counts. The chain couples TRBV18 to TRBJ2-7; 8 positions agree with TRBD1. The CDR3 totals 13 residues. Trimming removed 3 bases from V and 4 bases from J; junction bases left unmatched: 2. Germline values: CDR1 KGHSH, CDR2 LQKENI. The CDR3 DNA sequence: TGTGCCAGCTCACCGACAGGGGAATACGAGCAGTACGTC. This sequence encodes CASSPTGEYEQYV.

This clonotype was observed many times. The CDR3: CATSRGAATNEKLFF. CDR3 DNA: TGTGCCACCAGCAGAGGTGCGGCAACTAATGAAAAACTGTTTTTT. V gene TRBV15 combines with J gene TRBJ1-4; D is unresolved. Deletions cut 1 base from V and 0 bases from J, with 6 bases between. The CDR3 has 15 residues. Germline CDR1 LNHNV, CDR2 YYDKDF (reference sequence).

This clonotype was seen a few times. The rearrangement joins TRBV5-1 to TRBJ2-7; D remains ambiguous. With 0 bases removed from V and 3 bases from J, the gap between germline ends came to 10 bases. Germline lookup yields CDR1 SGHRS and CDR2 YFSETQ. The CDR3 contains 14 residues. The DNA for the CDR3 is TGCGCCAGCAGCTTGGGCCAGGTGGACTACGAGCAGTACTTC. It yields the protein CASSLGQVDYEQYF.

Many counts were recorded for this clonotype. The chain uses TRBV19 and TRBJ2-7, with D perhaps TRBD1 (5 bases). The ends were cut back, 5 bases at V and 6 bases at J, with 14 bases in the middle. The CDR3 extends over 13 amino acids. Per the germline V gene, CDR1 is LNHDA and CDR2 is SQIVND (reference sequence). Here the CDR3 DNA reads TGTGCCAGTAGTCTTCGGACAAGGTCCGAGCAGTACTTC. This sequence encodes CASSLRTRSEQYF.

The V gene is TRBV6-6, the J gene TRBJ2-7; D might be TRBD1 or TRBD2, each matching 6 bases. V was clipped by 6 bases and J by 5 bases, with 26 bases between them. In germline, CDR1 is MNHNY, CDR2 SVGAGI (reference sequence). This CDR3 is 17 amino acids long. The CDR3 loop reads CASSPSLGGVIPNEQYV. The CDR3 nucleotides are TGTGCCAGCAGCCCCTCCTTGGGGGGCGTAATACCAAACGAGCAGTACGTC.

This clonotype was seen repeatedly, ten times or more. The CDR3: CASSGAGGYTF. The CDR3 nucleotides read TGTGCCAGCAGCGGCGCCGGTGGCTACACCTTC. This sequence joins TRBV5-4 and TRBJ1-2; D remains ambiguous. The CDR3 contains 11 residues. CDR1 SGHNT and CDR2 YYREEE come from the germline V gene (reference sequence). V was shortened by 4 bases and J by 7 bases, with 8 bases between the two germline ends.

This chain connects TRBV3-1 to TRBJ2-5, with 9 bases that match TRBD1. There are 14 residues in the CDR3. V shed 4 bases and J 4 bases; nucleotides not matched to a gene: 4. Germline assignment: CDR1 LGHDT and CDR2 YNNKEL (reference sequence). As DNA, the CDR3 is TGTGCCAGCAGCCTACGGGACAGGGTAGAGACCCAGTACTTC. It specifies CASSLRDRVETQYF.